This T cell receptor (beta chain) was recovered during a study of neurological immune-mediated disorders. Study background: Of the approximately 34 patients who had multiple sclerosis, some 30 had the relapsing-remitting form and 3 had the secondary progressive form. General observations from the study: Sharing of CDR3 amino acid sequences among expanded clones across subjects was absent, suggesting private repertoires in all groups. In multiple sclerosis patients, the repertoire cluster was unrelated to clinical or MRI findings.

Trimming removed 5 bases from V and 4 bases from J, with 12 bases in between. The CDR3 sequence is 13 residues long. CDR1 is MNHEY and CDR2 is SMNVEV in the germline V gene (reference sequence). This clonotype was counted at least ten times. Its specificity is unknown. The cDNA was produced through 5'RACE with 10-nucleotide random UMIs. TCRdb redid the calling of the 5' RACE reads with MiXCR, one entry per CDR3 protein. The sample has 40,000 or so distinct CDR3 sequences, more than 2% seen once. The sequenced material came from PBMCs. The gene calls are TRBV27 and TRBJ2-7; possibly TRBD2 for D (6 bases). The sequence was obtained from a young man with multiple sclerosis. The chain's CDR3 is CASSKTGLYEQYF. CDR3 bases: TGTGCCAGCAGTAAGACCGGACTATACGAGCAGTACTTC.